The rows below give T cell receptor beta chains drawn from one sample of a study of long-term antiretroviral therapy in people with HIV. The table came from immunoSEQ multiplex PCR; TCRdb's copy has only in-frame clones and leaves some out. Of 20,000 to 25,000 clones in the sample, around nine tenths were seen once. Specimen: unsorted PBMCs, collected 0.6 years after starting antiretroviral therapy. Receptors originate from a man aged 55 to 70 with HIV. CDR3s include the opening cysteine and the closing phenylalanine or tryptophan. D genes are given only for firm matches. Size tells how often a clone was seen (once, few, many) or the class of an expanded clone, and some rows leave it out.

>TRBV5-4|TRBJ2-3|TRBD2|.
TGTGCCAGCAGCTTGGGACTAGCGGGAGGGAGGACAGATACGCAGTATTTT
CASSLGLAGGRTDTQYF
>TRBV2|TRBJ1-2|.|.
TGTGCCAGCAGTGATCGAGGGGGAAACGGCTACACCTTC
CASSDRGGNGYTF
>TRBV2|TRBJ1-3|.|.
TGTGCCAGCAGCGTCTCGTTCTCTGGAAACACCATATATTTT
CASSVSFSGNTIYF
>TRBV2|TRBJ2-5|.|.
TGTGCCAGCAGTAAACAGCCACAAGAGACCCAGTACTTC
CASSKQPQETQYF
>TRBV5-1|TRBJ2-5|.|.
TGCGCCAGCACGATTACAGGCCAAGAGACCCAGTACTTC
CASTITGQETQYF
>TRBV5-8|TRBJ2-5|.|.
TGTGCCAGCAGCTTTGGGATCCAAGAGACCCAGTACTTC
CASSFGIQETQYF
>TRBV7-2|TRBJ1-5|.|.
TGTGCCAGCAGCTTAAGGAGGGAACAGATCAATCAGCCCCAGCATTTT
CASSLRREQINQPQHF
>TRBV5-1|TRBJ2-5|.|.
TGCGCCAGCAGCTTCGGGAGCGGCCAAGAGACCCAGTACTTC
CASSFGSGQETQYF
>TRBV5-6|TRBJ2-7|.|.
TGTGCCAGCAGCTTTGAGGGGGGAAGAAGTAAATACTACGAGCAGTACTTC
CASSFEGGRSKYYEQYF
>TRBV4-1|TRBJ1-2|.|.
TGCGCCAGCAGCCCCGTCCTGGGGCGCAGGTCCTATGGCTACACCTTC
CASSPVLGRRSYGYTF
>TRBV28|TRBJ2-7|.|once
TGTGCCAGCAGTTTTGATGGACAGCTCGGGCAGTACTTC
CASSFDGQLGQYF
>TRBV5-1|TRBJ1-4|TRBD1|.
TGCGCCAGCAGCGACAACCGGGACAGGGGTGATGAAAAACTGTTTTTT
CASSDNRDRGDEKLFF
>TRBV9|TRBJ2-1|.|.
TGTGCCAGCAGCTACTACAATGAGCAGTTCTTC
CASSYYNEQFF
>TRBV6-5|TRBJ2-1|TRBD2|.
TGTGCCACCGCGGGGGGACTACTTTACAATGAGCAGTTCTTC
CATAGGLLYNEQFF
>TRBV19|TRBJ2-5|.|.
TGTGCCAGTAGAAGGCAGGGGGAGACCCAGTACTTC
CASRRQGETQYF
>TRBV5-1|TRBJ1-1|.|.
TGCGCCAGCAGCTCCCGGACGGGGAACACTGAAGCTTTCTTT
CASSSRTGNTEAFF
>TRBV7-2|TRBJ2-1|.|.
TGTGCCAGCAGCCCACGCTGGGCCTCGGATGAGCAGTTCTTC
CASSPRWASDEQFF
>TRBV28|TRBJ2-7|TRBD1|few
TGTGCCAGCAGGACAGGGGTTATGTACGAGCAGTACTTC
CASRTGVMYEQYF
>TRBV4-3|TRBJ2-3|.|.
TGCGCCAGCAGCCAAGATTTATGGAACACAGATACGCAGTATTTT
CASSQDLWNTDTQYF
>TRBV7-6|TRBJ2-7|.|.
TGTGCCAGCACCCGCGGCCAAGGAGGCGAGCAGTACTTC
CASTRGQGGEQYF
>TRBV11-3|TRBJ1-1|.|.
TGTGCCAGCAGCTTAGTAGGGGCCACTGAAGCTTTCTTT
CASSLVGATEAFF
>TRBV5-1|TRBJ1-4|.|.
TGCGCCAGCTGCAACAGGAAGGATGAAAAACTGTTTTTT
CASCNRKDEKLFF
>TRBV27|TRBJ2-3|.|.
TGTGCCAGCAGGGTCCAGTCCACAGATACGCAGTATTTT
CASRVQSTDTQYF
>TRBV7-2|TRBJ2-5|TRBD1|.
TGTGCCAGCAGCCGTAGACAGGGCCAAGAGACCCAGTACTTC
CASSRRQGQETQYF
>TRBV5-1|TRBJ2-3|.|.
TGCGCCAGCAGCTTGGGGTCAAGCACAGATACGCAGTATTTT
CASSLGSSTDTQYF
>TRBV4-1|TRBJ2-1|TRBD2|.
TGCGCCAGCAGCCACACCGGGCGGGGGAATGAGCAGTTCTTC
CASSHTGRGNEQFF
>TRBV7-2|TRBJ2-7|TRBD1|.
TGTGCCAGCAGCCCCCGGGACAGCTTTTACGAGCAGTACTTC
CASSPRDSFYEQYF
>TRBV7-2|TRBJ2-3|.|.
TGTGCCAGCGGGAAAGGGGGGGGCCCATATACGCAGTATTTT
CASGKGGGPYTQYF
>TRBV28|TRBJ1-5|.|.
TGTGCCAGCAGCCGCGGCCCTGACAGGTTCAATCAGCCCCAGCATTTT
CASSRGPDRFNQPQHF
>TRBV29-1|TRBJ2-4|.|once
TGCAGCGTGGTAAACAGGGTAGCCAAAAACATTCAGTACTTC
CSVVNRVAKNIQYF
>TRBV18|TRBJ2-1|.|.
TGTGCCAGCTCACCAAGTTTTGCATTTGGGGTGAATGAGCAGTTCTTC
CASSPSFAFGVNEQFF
>TRBV21-1|TRBJ1-1|.|.
TGTGCCAGCAATAAGAGGACAGGGCGTAAAGCTTTCTTT
CASNKRTGRKAFF
>TRBV14|TRBJ2-7|.|.
TGTGCCAGCAGCCAAGGGGTGACGGGCGAGCAGTACTTC
CASSQGVTGEQYF
>TRBV2|TRBJ1-5|.|.
TGTGCCAGCAGTGACGAGGTGGATCAGCCCCAGCATTTT
CASSDEVDQPQHF
>TRBV5-1|TRBJ2-5|.|once
TGCGCCAGCAGCTTGGAGGGAGAGACCCAGTACTTC
CASSLEGETQYF
>TRBV6-6|TRBJ2-7|.|.
TGTGCCAGCGGAAAACGCGGGGTCGCCTACGAGCAGTACTTC
CASGKRGVAYEQYF
>TRBV12-5|TRBJ2-7|.|few
TGTGCTAGTGGCCCGACTAGCGAGCAGTACTTC
CASGPTSEQYF
>TRBV2|TRBJ1-6|TRBD1|.
TGTGCCAGCAGTTACCTTACGGGGACAGGGGGGAATTCACCCCTCCACTTT
CASSYLTGTGGNSPLHF
>TRBV6-1|TRBJ2-7|TRBD1|.
TGTGCCAGCAGAGAACAGGGGCCGAGGGAGCAGTACTTC
CASREQGPREQYF
>TRBV6-1|TRBJ2-3|.|.
TGTGCCTGCGCACGTGTGTCGGGTACAGATACGCAGTATTTT
CACARVSGTDTQYF
>TRBV10-3|TRBJ1-2|.|medium-sized
TGTGCCATCAGTGAGTCCGGGGAGGGCTACACCTTC
CAISESGEGYTF
>TRBV10-2|TRBJ2-5|TRBD1|.
TGCGCCAGCACACAGGGGGCGGGTATAGAGACCCAGTACTTC
CASTQGAGIETQYF
>TRBV11-1|TRBJ2-3|TRBD1|.
TGTGCCAGCAGCTTAGCGGGACAGGGATGGGCAGATACGCAGTATTTT
CASSLAGQGWADTQYF
>TRBV4-1|TRBJ1-2|.|.
TGCGCCAGCAGCCCCTCGCTCAGGGGCTCTAGCTATGGCTACACCTTC
CASSPSLRGSSYGYTF
>TRBV19|TRBJ2-7|.|.
TGTGCCAGTAGTGACCAACAGGCCTCCTACGAGCAGTACTTC
CASSDQQASYEQYF
>TRBV7-9|TRBJ1-2|.|once
TGTGCCAGCAGCTGGGTGGAGGATGGCTACACCTTC
CASSWVEDGYTF
>TRBV25-1|TRBJ2-1|.|.
TGTGCCAGCAGAGGCAGAGGGTCCAACTACAATGAGCAGTTCTTC
CASRGRGSNYNEQFF
>TRBV5-1|TRBJ2-1|TRBD2|.
TGCGCCAGCAGCACACTAGCGGTGTTTTACAATGAGCAGTTCTTC
CASSTLAVFYNEQFF
>TRBV9|TRBJ2-4|.|medium-sized
TGTGCCAGCAGCCCTTCGGACGGGCTACATCTAGCCAAAAACATTCAGTACTTC
CASSPSDGLHLAKNIQYF
>TRBV2|TRBJ1-1|TRBD1|.
TGTGCCAGCAGAACCACAGGGGGAAGGACTGAAGCTTTCTTT
CASRTTGGRTEAFF
>TRBV7-9|TRBJ2-7|TRBD2|.
TGTGCCAGCAGCTTTCTAGCGGGTTACGAGCAGTACTTC
CASSFLAGYEQYF
>TRBV9|TRBJ1-3|.|.
TGTGCCAGCAGCGTACAGGGACCCCAATACTCTGGAAACACCATATATTTT
CASSVQGPQYSGNTIYF
>TRBV9|TRBJ2-7|TRBD1|.
TGTGCCAGCAGCCCCCGGGACAGGACAACCTACGAGCAGTACTTC
CASSPRDRTTYEQYF
>TRBV7-2|TRBJ1-1|.|.
TGTGCCAGCAGCCCCCGGGAGGGGGGGATACAGAGGGCTTTCTTT
CASSPREGGIQRAFF